The sequence of this T cell receptor beta chain was determined in a study of shared clonotypes between healthy human individuals. Germline assignment: CDR1 KGHSH and CDR2 LQKENI. The junction had 6 bases not matched to a gene; V was cut back by 4 bases and J by 2 bases. The CDR3 loop spans 15 amino acids. Using immunoSEQ multiplex PCR, the repertoire was profiled, and TCRdb retains in-frame clones only, with some absent. The profile covers about 1.1 million clones, with 60% to 85% appearing a single time and 0.89% taken by the ten largest. The clonotype was recovered from a man aged 18-30 years in good health. Some clones in this sample may be carry-over from other donors' samples. The sequenced sample consisted of memory CD4+ T cells from PBMCs. This sample's subset: CD45RA-negative fraction. The rearrangement joins TRBV18 to TRBJ2-7; 9 nucleotides align to TRBD2. The CDR3 nucleotides read TGTGCCAGCTCACGCCGGACTAGCGTGCCCTACGAGCAGTACTTC. Protein sequence: CASSRRTSVPYEQYF.